These 29 T cell receptor beta chains were sequenced from one sample in a study of T-cell reconstitution after alpha-beta-depleted transplantation in children. Unique molecular identifiers were incorporated during preparation of the TCRbeta library. TCRdb reanalysed the PCR reads using MiXCR and keeps one entry per CDR3 protein. This table has roughly 200,000 distinct CDR3 sequences, approximately 6.6% appearing once. The sample in question was PBMCs from the stem cell graft donor, obtained from the stem cell graft. These TCRs come from a human donor who donated a stem cell graft to a child with Wiskott-Aldrich syndrome.

In this sample, this clonotype turned up many times. The chain uses TRBV20-1 and TRBJ2-3; TRBD2 aligns across 8 bases. Trimming at V came to 6 bases and at J to 3 bases, leaving 11 bases not matched to a gene. The CDR3 loop spans 15 amino acids. Germline V CDR1 and CDR2: DFQATT, SNEGSKA (reference sequence). CDR3 DNA: TGCAGTGCCGGACCCCTAGCGGGCCGTACAGATACGCAGTATTTT. Protein sequence: CSAGPLAGRTDTQYF.

This clonotype has a count of ten or more. The J gene is TRBJ2-1, the V gene TRBV4-2; 8 bases align to TRBD2. V was clipped by 3 bases and J by 6 bases; unmatched bases: 7. Germline values: CDR1 LGHNA, CDR2 YNFKEQ. There are 15 residues in the CDR3. The CDR3 nucleotides are TGTGCCAGCAGCCAGCCTGGACTAGCCCCCAATGAGCAGTTCTTC. This gives the protein CASSQPGLAPNEQFF.

The rearrangement links TRBV5-1 to TRBJ1-1, with a possible D match to TRBD1 (5 bases). The CDR3 contains 14 residues. Trimming took 4 bases from V and 1 from J, leaving 11 bases between them. Germline values: CDR1 SGHRS, CDR2 YFSETQ. The CDR3 nucleotides read TGCGCCAGCAGCCCGGCGGGGCCGAACACTGAAGCTTTCTTT. Its translation is CASSPAGPNTEAFF.

This clonotype was counted ten times or more. The rearrangement joins TRBV25-1 to TRBJ1-1, with D perhaps TRBD1 (5 bases). This CDR3 contains 15 residues. Germline loops: CDR1 MGHDK, CDR2 SYGVNS. V was trimmed by 5 bases and J by 8 bases, leaving 21 bases between them. Here the CDR3 DNA reads TGTGCCAGCAGTAAAGGGGCTCCTAGGTGGGGCGAAGCTTTCTTT. It translates to CASSKGAPRWGEAFF.

This clonotype was found a few times. CDR3 sequence: CASTKDYKRPTGELFF. The CDR3 nucleotides are TGTGCCAGCACCAAGGACTACAAACGACCTACCGGGGAGCTGTTTTTT. V usage is TRBV6-1 and J usage is TRBJ2-2, with D maybe TRBD2 (6 bases). Germline V lookup: CDR1 MNHNS, CDR2 SASEGT. The CDR3 contains 16 residues. Trimming stripped 7 bases from V and 5 bases from J, with 20 bases between.

This clonotype occurred many times. The chain combines TRBV27 with TRBJ2-2; the D gene is possibly TRBD2 (5 bases). The CDR3 runs 15 residues. Trimming removed 2 bases at V and 7 bases at J, with 14 bases between. Germline CDR1 reads MNHEY; CDR2 reads SMNVEV (reference sequence). The CDR3 loop is CASSLVSGRGGELFF. CDR3 DNA sequence: TGTGCCAGCAGTTTAGTCAGCGGCCGAGGCGGGGAGCTGTTTTTT.

This clonotype has at least ten counts. V gene TRBV29-1 combines with J gene TRBJ2-3; D is possibly TRBD1 (5 bases). The ends were cut back, 3 bases at V and 3 bases at J, with 10 bases in the middle. Germline assignment: CDR1 SQVTM and CDR2 ANQGSEA. The CDR3 is 13 amino acids. In nucleotides, the CDR3 is TGCAGCGTTGAGCTCCAGGGTACAGATACGCAGTATTTT. It translates to CSVELQGTDTQYF.

This clonotype has a count of ten or more. The gene calls are TRBV6-5 and TRBJ1-2; no firm D call. Trimming cost V 2 bases and J 2 bases, with 15 bases left between them. Germline V gives CDR1 MNHEY, CDR2 SVGAGI. The CDR3 totals 16 residues. The CDR3 nucleotides read TGTGCCAGCAGTTACGGACGGAATATTTTAAACTATGGCTACACCTTC. Its translation is CASSYGRNILNYGYTF.

The sample holds a few counts of this clonotype. This sequence joins TRBV7-9 and TRBJ2-7; TRBD1 matches at 10 bases. The germline V gene encodes CDR1 SEHNR and CDR2 FQNEAQ (reference sequence). The CDR3 covers 17 residues. V trimming: 3 bases; J trimming: 1 base; junction bases outside the gene matches: 9. CDR3 in DNA: TGTGCCAGCAGCTTTAGGGCCGGGACAGGGGAATCCTACGAGCAGTACTTC. It is translated as CASSFRAGTGESYEQYF.

This clonotype was seen a handful of times. The chain uses TRBV20-1 and TRBJ1-5; D not resolved. The CDR3 loop spans 12 amino acids. Germline CDR1 and CDR2: DFQATT and SNEGSKA (reference sequence). Trimming took off 3 bases at V and 5 bases at J, with 8 bases between the two ends. DNA for the CDR3: TGCAGTGCTAGTTTCTGGGATCAGCCCCAGCATTTT. Translation: CSASFWDQPQHF.

This clonotype occurred many times. The genes are TRBV19 and TRBJ2-5, with D possibly matching TRBD1 (5 bases). In germline, CDR1 is LNHDA, CDR2 SQIVND (reference sequence). V was pared by 7 bases and J by 5 bases, with 14 bases between. The CDR3 is 13 amino acids. CDR3 loop: CASNGRVGETQYF. DNA for the CDR3: TGTGCCAGTAACGGCAGGGTCGGGGAGACCCAGTACTTC.

This clonotype was counted many times. The V gene is TRBV12-3 or TRBV12-4, the J gene TRBJ2-7; D may match TRBD1 or TRBD2 (5 bases each). This CDR3 is 14 amino acids long. The V and J ends lost 3 bases and 7 bases respectively, with 16 bases between them. As DNA, the CDR3 is TGTGCCAGCAGTTTTCATCAGGGTTCGGGGGAGCAGTACTTC. This encodes CASSFHQGSGEQYF.

This clonotype showed up many times. The chain combines TRBV28 with TRBJ2-7; D may be TRBD1 (5 bases). The V end was cut by 3 bases, the J end by 1 base, with 7 bases between. In germline, CDR1 is MDHEN, CDR2 SYDVKM. This CDR3 region has 13 residues. CDR3 residues: CASSLTESYEQYF. The DNA of the CDR3 is TGTGCCAGCAGTTTGACAGAATCCTACGAGCAGTACTTC. Based on the CDR3 plus reference TRBV28 and TRBJ2-7, the full variable domain is DVKVTQSSRYLVKRTGEKVFLECVQDMDHENMFWYRQDPGLGLRLIYFSYDVKMKEKGDIPEGYSVSREKKERFSLILESASTNQTSMYLCASSLTESYEQYFGPGTRLTVT.

This chain links TRBV4-1 with TRBJ1-4, with 8 bases aligning to TRBD1. Looked up from germline, CDR1 is MGHRA and CDR2 is YSYEKL. The CDR3 consists of 16 residues. The J segment lost 7 bases and the V segment lost 0 bases, leaving 7 bases of the junction unmatched. This CDR3 is CASSQDPGQGGEKLFF. The CDR3 DNA follows: TGCGCCAGCAGCCAAGATCCAGGACAGGGAGGTGAAAAACTGTTTTTT.

This clonotype was seen at least ten times. The rearrangement uses TRBV9 and TRBJ1-2; TRBD1 is a possible D gene (5 bases). V lost 3 bases, J lost 8 bases, and 20 bases lay in between. This CDR3 region has 15 residues. CDR1 SGDLS and CDR2 YYNGEE come from the germline V gene. CDR3 in amino acids: CASSAPSRRGPGYTF. The CDR3 nucleotides are TGTGCCAGCAGCGCCCCTTCCCGTAGGGGCCCGGGCTACACCTTC.

The sample holds many counts of this clonotype. The chain carries TRBV24-1 and TRBJ2-1, with a weak D call TRBD2 (5 bases). CDR3 length: 14 residues. V was pared by 2 bases and J by 5 bases, with 9 bases between. Germline loops: CDR1 KGHDR, CDR2 SFDVKD. CDR3 sequence reads: CATSDSGLNNEQFF. For the CDR3, the DNA is TGTGCCACCAGTGATTCCGGACTTAACAATGAGCAGTTCTTC.

This clonotype was recorded many times. This sequence joins TRBV5-1 and TRBJ2-5; TRBD2 aligns across 12 bases. Per the germline V gene, CDR1 is SGHRS and CDR2 is YFSETQ. V lost 0 bases, J lost 2 bases, and 2 bases stayed unmatched. The CDR3 extends over 16 amino acids. CDR3 nucleotides: TGCGCCAGCAGCTTGGCTGGGACTAGCGGGCAAGAGACCCAGTACTTC. Translation gives CASSLAGTSGQETQYF. Filled out from reference TRBV5-1 and TRBJ2-5, the complete variable domain reads KAGVTQTPRYLIKTRGQQVTLSCSPISGHRSVSWYQQTPGQGLQFLFEYFSETQRNKGNFPGRFSGRQFSNSRSEMNVSTLELGDSALYLCASSLAGTSGQETQYFGPGTRLLVL.

This clonotype has ten or more counts. The CDR3 here is CASSQSRRGYEQYF. The CDR3 nucleotides are TGTGCCAGCAGCCAATCTCGAAGGGGTTACGAGCAGTACTTC. The chain employs TRBV3-1 and TRBJ2-7; maybe TRBD1 (5 bases). The germline V and J ends were trimmed by 2 bases and 4 bases, with 12 bases remaining between them. Germline-derived CDR1 and CDR2 are LGHDT and YNNKEL (reference sequence). This CDR3 is built from 14 residues.

This clonotype was counted ten times or more. The chain employs TRBV28 and TRBJ2-3, with a weak D call TRBD2 (5 bases). CDR1 is MDHEN, CDR2 SYDVKM, per germline. V lost 2 bases to trimming and J lost 2 bases, with 11 bases between them. This CDR3 has 15 residues. The CDR3 reads CASSLGADYTDTQYF. The CDR3 nucleotides are TGTGCCAGCAGTTTAGGAGCGGATTACACAGATACGCAGTATTTT.

This clonotype was seen many times. The gene calls are TRBV20-1 and TRBJ2-6; D is unresolved. Trimming removed 5 bases from V and 0 bases from J, with 5 bases in between. Germline V gives CDR1 DFQATT, CDR2 SNEGSKA (reference sequence). CDR3 length: 13 residues. This CDR3 reads CSAYGSGANVLTF. As DNA, the CDR3 is TGCAGTGCTTACGGCTCTGGGGCCAACGTCCTGACTTTC.

This clonotype was counted at least ten times. This chain uses TRBV15 with TRBJ1-4; no firm D call. The V gene lost 0 bases and the J gene lost 7 bases, with 12 bases spanning the gap. There are 15 residues in the CDR3. Germline V lookup: CDR1 LNHNV, CDR2 YYDKDF (reference sequence). This CDR3 reads CATSRDRRRSEKLFF. CDR3 bases: TGTGCCACCAGCAGAGATCGACGGCGAAGTGAAAAACTGTTTTTT.

The rearrangement joins TRBV5-1 to TRBJ2-7; D not resolved. In germline, CDR1 is SGHRS, CDR2 YFSETQ. Trimming took 1 base from V and 3 from J, leaving 11 bases between them. The CDR3 consists of 14 residues. CDR3 DNA sequence: TGCGCCAGCAGCTTGTCGTCCCTAAACTACGAGCAGTACTTC. Translated, it gives CASSLSSLNYEQYF.

In this sample, this clonotype turned up many times. The CDR3: CASSVQVLNTGELFF. The CDR3 DNA is TGCGCCAGCAGTGTACAGGTTCTGAACACCGGGGAGCTGTTTTTT. The chain couples TRBV10-1 to TRBJ2-2; D perhaps matches TRBD1 (5 bases). Looked up from germline, CDR1 is WNHNN and CDR2 is SYGVQD (reference sequence). The CDR3 runs to 15 residues. V was trimmed by 4 bases and J by 1 base, leaving 10 bases between them.

Many counts were recorded for this clonotype. V gene TRBV29-1 combines with J gene TRBJ2-5; the D gene could be TRBD1 or TRBD2 (6 bases each). CDR1 is SQVTM, CDR2 ANQGSEA, per germline. The V end lost 4 bases, the J end lost 4 bases, and 13 bases lay between the germline ends. The CDR3 has 13 residues. CDR3 region: CSVGSQGGETQYF. The CDR3 DNA follows: TGCAGCGTTGGATCACAGGGAGGAGAGACCCAGTACTTC.

This clonotype came up a few times. The V gene is TRBV20-1, the J gene TRBJ1-5; D remains ambiguous. The CDR3 runs to 13 residues. CDR1 is DFQATT and CDR2 is SNEGSKA in the germline V gene (reference sequence). V shed 4 bases and J shed 5 bases, with 12 bases lying between them. CDR3 nucleotide sequence: TGCAGTGCTACGGACGGACTCCATCAGCCCCAGCATTTT. It specifies CSATDGLHQPQHF.

J is TRBJ1-1 and V is TRBV24-1; no clear D gene. The CDR3 consists of 12 residues. The germline V gene encodes CDR1 KGHDR and CDR2 SFDVKD. Trimming removed 7 bases from V and 1 base from J, with 6 bases in between. CDR3 amino acids: CATRDWNTEAFF. The CDR3 DNA reads TGTGCCACCAGGGACTGGAACACTGAAGCTTTCTTT.

This clonotype appeared a few times. V gene TRBV30 combines with J gene TRBJ1-1; D is perhaps TRBD1 (5 bases). This CDR3 is 13 amino acids long. The ends were cut back, 4 bases at V and 4 bases at J, with 13 bases in the middle. Germline CDR1 reads GTSNPN; CDR2 reads SVGIG (reference sequence). The CDR3: CAWTWGIGTEAFF. In nucleotides, the CDR3 is TGTGCCTGGACGTGGGGCATCGGCACTGAAGCTTTCTTT.

This clonotype was found a few times. V is TRBV18 and J is TRBJ1-6; D might be TRBD1 (5 bases). The germline V gene encodes CDR1 KGHSH and CDR2 LQKENI. The length of the CDR3 is 15 residues. V lost 2 bases to trimming and J lost 5 bases, with 10 bases between them. Here the CDR3 reads CASSPIWGNNSPLHF. CDR3 coding DNA: TGTGCCAGCTCACCAATCTGGGGGAATAATTCACCCCTCCACTTT.

This clonotype was seen at least ten times. The chain has TRBV20-1 and TRBJ2-7; either TRBD1 or TRBD2 may fit D (5 bases each). V dropped 6 bases and J dropped 3 bases, with 9 bases sitting between them. The CDR3 is made up of 11 amino acids. Germline loops: CDR1 DFQATT, CDR2 SNEGSKA (reference sequence). The CDR3 DNA reads as TGCAGTGCGGGACCGGTCTACGAGCAGTACTTC. Translated: CSAGPVYEQYF.